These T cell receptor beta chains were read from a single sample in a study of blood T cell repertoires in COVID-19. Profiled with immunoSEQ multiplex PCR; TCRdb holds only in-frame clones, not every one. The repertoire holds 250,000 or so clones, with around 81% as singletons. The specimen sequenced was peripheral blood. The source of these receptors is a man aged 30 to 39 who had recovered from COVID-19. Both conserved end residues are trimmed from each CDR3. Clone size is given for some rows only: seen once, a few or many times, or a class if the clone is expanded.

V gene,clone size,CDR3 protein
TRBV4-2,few,ASSQITGGLGYGYT
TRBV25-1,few,ASSESTSGGAGELF
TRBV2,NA,ASSPNTGNQPQH
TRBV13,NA,ASSLRLAFGELF
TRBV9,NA,ASSFLVGGGETQY
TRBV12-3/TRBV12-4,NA,ATETLGNTEAF
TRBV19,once,ASSSGDTQY
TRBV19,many,ASSLTSGGEQF
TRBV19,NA,ATTNSYVYGYT
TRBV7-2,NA,ASSQRTSGGLSTDTQY
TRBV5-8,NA,ASSLVGARTGVEKLF
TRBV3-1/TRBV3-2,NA,ASLAGGIETQY
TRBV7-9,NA,ASSLVSGEFYNEQF
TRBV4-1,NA,ASSQVGGEETQY
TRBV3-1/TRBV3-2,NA,ASSQDSGGVVDTQY
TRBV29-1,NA,SVDRLAGIDTQY
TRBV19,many,ASSWGTVADTEAF
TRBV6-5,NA,ASSYSLRWAEKTQY
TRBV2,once,ATLRDRYTEAF
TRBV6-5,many,ASRPEPGTDGYT
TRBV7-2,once,ASSHSTTSGGASEQF
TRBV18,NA,ASSPSEGSAEAF
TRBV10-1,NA,ASNPPARSYEQY
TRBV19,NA,ASSMGGYGYT
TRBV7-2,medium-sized,ASSPKENALRRYEQY